This entry lists 3 T cell receptor beta chains sequenced from one sample in a study of blood T cell repertoires in COVID-19. Method: immunoSEQ multiplex PCR; TCRdb's copy keeps in-frame clones and lacks some. In the table there are about 200,000 clones, approximately 82% of which are singletons. Sequenced sample: peripheral blood. The receptors shown here come from a human donor with acute or convalescent COVID-19. The donor label of this sample is uncertain.

The genes are TRBV27 and TRBJ1-4; D gene uncertain. The germline gives CDR1 MNHEY, CDR2 SMNVEV (reference sequence). The germline V and J ends were trimmed by 4 bases and 4 bases, with 7 bases remaining between them. This CDR3 has 13 amino acids. CDR3 loop: CASSSYFNEKLFF. Here the CDR3 DNA reads TGTGCCAGCAGTTCCTATTTTAATGAAAAACTGTTTTTT.

Only one count was recorded for this clone. The chain joins TRBV19 to TRBJ1-3; D call uncertain. Germline V gives CDR1 LNHDA, CDR2 SQIVND (reference sequence). The V end lost 6 bases, the J end lost 0 bases, and 6 bases lay between the germline ends. This CDR3 has 13 residues. The CDR3 region is CASRHRSGNTIYF. The CDR3 coding sequence is TGTGCCAGTAGACACCGCTCTGGAAACACCATATATTTT. Based on the CDR3 plus reference TRBV19 and TRBJ1-3, the full variable domain is DGGITQSPKYLFRKEGQNVTLSCEQNLNHDAMYWYRQDPGQGLRLIYYSQIVNDFQKGDIAEGYSVSREKKESFPLTVTSAQKNPTAFYLCASRHRSGNTIYFGEGSWLTVV.

The chain joins TRBV28 to TRBJ2-3; 10 bases are shared with TRBD1. The CDR3 has 17 residues. The ends lost 5 bases at V and 3 bases at J; junction bases unmatched: 11. The germline gives CDR1 MDHEN, CDR2 SYDVKM. The CDR3 reads CASSPPGQGTGTDTQYF. CDR3 DNA sequence: TGTGCCAGCAGTCCCCCGGGACAGGGGACAGGAACAGATACGCAGTATTTT.